This T cell receptor (beta chain) originates from a study of a mutant IDH1 vaccine in newly diagnosed glioma. Study-level results: Researchers report vaccine-induced immune responses in over 90% of patients.

Regarding time point: week 47, end of study. Doses of 300 ug of mutant IDH1 20-mer peptide were given with topical imiquimod. The patients were given eight vaccinations, one each in weeks 1, 3, 5, 7, 11, 15, 19 and 23. With respect to this clone: Its antigen is still unknown.

Sequencing used immunoSEQ multiplex PCR; TCRdb keeps in-frame clones, though not all of them. The table lists some 60,000 clones, roughly four fifths of them singletons. CDR3 length equals 15 residues. The germline CDR1 and CDR2 sequences are MNHNS and SASEGT. J lost 5 bases, V lost 0 bases, and 4 bases had no gene match. The gene calls are TRBV6-1 and TRBJ1-5; TRBD1 matches at 7 bases. The input for sequencing was PBMCs, taken from a glioma patient whose treatment included an IDH1 peptide vaccine. This clonotype was obtained from a woman between 45 and 60 years old with glioma. DNA for the CDR3: TGTGCCAGCAGTGAAGCACCAGGGGGAGATCAGCCCCAGCATTTT. This translates into CASSEAPGGDQPQHF.